This TCR beta chain was profiled in a study of CD8+CD57+ T cells in acquired aplastic anemia. Turning to the study itself: Sorted CD4+ and CD8+ cells gave an average of about 3.4 ug of DNA.

Study-wide results and limits: Fewer than 35 sequences, all CD8+ CDR3, were shared between patients and controls.

An expansion of CD8+CD57+ cells by flow cytometry had been shown in patients chosen for sequencing. The study sampled blood from patients who had received no therapy. CDR3 and TCR beta VDJ profiling relied on genomic DNA as the template. Using its own MiXCR run on the reads, TCRdb lists one record per CDR3 protein. The table lists hundreds of thousands of distinct CDR3 sequences, less than 60% of them singletons, with just under 20% in the top ten. Of note for this clonotype: Antigen: not known.

This clonotype originated in a human donor with aplastic anemia. Sequenced sample: sorted CD4+, CD8+, or CD8+CD57+ T cells (not recorded which) from PBMCs.

CDR3 bases: TGTGCCACCAGTGATTCCCTCGGGACTAGCCGCTACAATGAGCAGTTCTTC. Translation: CATSDSLGTSRYNEQFF. This chain joins TRBV24-1 and TRBJ2-1; 9 bases match TRBD2. J gave up 3 bases and V 2 bases, and 7 bases lay outside the gene matches. The CDR3 runs 17 residues. CDR1 and CDR2 from the germline V gene are KGHDR and SFDVKD.